What follows describes a single T cell receptor (beta chain). V lost 10 bases to trimming and J lost 8 bases, with 23 bases between them. This CDR3 has 14 amino acids. From germline, CDR1 is MNHEY and CDR2 SVGAGI. This entry belongs to a study of control samples from healthy donors and cancer patients. Profiling relied on immunoSEQ multiplex PCR, and the TCRdb table lists in-frame clones only, not all of them. The table shows nearly 9,500 clones, with roughly nine tenths occurring only once. The sample comprised PBMCs. J is TRBJ1-2 and V is TRBV6-5; TRBD1 might be the D (5 bases). The receptor was isolated from a man aged 60-69 years with colorectal cancer. Here the CDR3 reads CATRFPGASRGYTF. As DNA, the CDR3 is TGTGCCACTAGGTTCCCCGGGGCGTCGAGGGGCTACACCTTC.